The 21 T cell receptor beta chains below come from one sample, sequenced in a study of blood T cell repertoires in COVID-19. Here immunoSEQ multiplex PCR was the method, and the copy in TCRdb shows in-frame clones only, minus some. The sample lists about 320,000 clones, roughly 85% occurring once. The specimen sequenced was peripheral blood. These receptor sequences come from a human donor in a cohort sampled during active COVID-19.

This clone was detected many times. The chain recombines TRBV18 with TRBJ1-5, with D possibly being TRBD1 (5 bases). There are 14 residues in the CDR3. Germline loops: CDR1 KGHSH, CDR2 LQKENI. Trimming removed 3 bases from V and 5 bases from J, with 11 bases in between. The CDR3 is CASSPARVDQPQHF. The CDR3 DNA follows: TGTGCCAGCTCACCGGCCAGGGTTGATCAGCCCCAGCATTTT.

V and J are TRBV2 and TRBJ2-2; TRBD1 agrees at 8 bases. Germline assignment: CDR1 SNHLY and CDR2 FYNNEI. CDR3 length: 13 amino acids. V lost 8 bases, J lost 6 bases, and 5 bases stayed unmatched. This CDR3 is CASVDRVSGELFF. In DNA form, the CDR3 reads TGTGCCAGCGTGGACAGGGTTTCCGGGGAGCTGTTTTTT. Looking up the rest from reference TRBV2 and TRBJ2-2 gives the full variable domain: EPEVTQTPSHQVTQMGQEVILRCVPISNHLYFYWYRQILGQKVEFLVSFYNNEISEKSEIFDDQFSVERPDGSNFTLKIRSTKLEDSAMYFCASVDRVSGELFFGEGSRLTVL.

This chain connects TRBV2 to TRBJ2-1; 9 bases are shared with TRBD2. This CDR3 has 15 residues. Germline V gives CDR1 SNHLY, CDR2 FYNNEI. J lost 2 bases, V lost 4 bases, and 3 bases had no gene match. This chain's CDR3 is CASSGLAVAYNEQFF. In DNA, the CDR3 is TGTGCCAGCAGTGGACTAGCGGTAGCCTACAATGAGCAGTTCTTC.

The rearrangement joins TRBV12-1 to TRBJ1-2; TRBD1, the D gene given by the table, was not confirmed from the DNA. TRBV12-1 is a pseudogene segment. The CDR3 has 14 amino acids. In DNA, the CDR3 is TGTGCCAGCAGCTTCGGACAGGGTGGGGATGGCTACACCTTC. This translates into CASSFGQGGDGYTF.

The chain recombines TRBV28 with TRBJ1-6; the D is unclear. V shed 0 bases and J shed 10 bases, with 16 bases lying between them. The CDR3 sequence is 16 residues long. The germline gives CDR1 MDHEN, CDR2 SYDVKM. The CDR3 coding sequence is TGTGCCAGCAGTTTATGCCAAGAGGGCCAAGGGTCACCCCTCCACTTT. Translation gives CASSLCQEGQGSPLHF.

This sequence joins TRBV7-3 and TRBJ2-2; 15 bases agree with TRBD2. V lost 5 bases, J lost 4 bases, and 14 bases stayed unmatched. The CDR3 is made up of 20 amino acids. Germline V gene lookup returns CDR1 SGHTA and CDR2 FQGTGA. The CDR3 DNA follows: TGTGCCAGCAGCCAGCGGACTAGCGGGGGGGCCAAAGGGAGCACCGGGGAGCTGTTTTTT. It codes for CASSQRTSGGAKGSTGELFF.

CDR3 residues: CASSRDTYNEQFF. CDR3 DNA sequence: TGTGCCAGCTCACGGGACACCTACAATGAGCAGTTCTTC. The gene calls are TRBV18 and TRBJ2-1; a weak D match, TRBD1 (6 bases). V dropped 4 bases and J dropped 2 bases, with 6 bases sitting between them. The CDR3 is 13 residues long. CDR1 and CDR2 (germline): KGHSH, LQKENI.

V gene TRBV9 combines with J gene TRBJ2-7; 8 bases fit TRBD2. The CDR3 runs to 15 residues. V dropped 0 bases and J dropped 0; count of bases not matched to a gene: 2. CDR1 and CDR2 from the germline V gene are SGDLS and YYNGEE. The CDR3 DNA is TGTGCCAGCAGCGTAGCCGGGGGGGCCTCCTACGAGCAGTACTTC. Its translation is CASSVAGGASYEQYF.

CDR3 amino acids: CASSVSGQGLGEKLFF. DNA for the CDR3: TGTGCCAGCAGCGTATCAGGACAGGGGTTAGGGGAAAAACTGTTTTTT. The chain is built from TRBV9 and TRBJ1-4, with 9 bases fitting TRBD1. J lost 8 bases, V lost 1 base, and 9 bases had no gene match. CDR1 and CDR2 from the germline V gene are SGDLS and YYNGEE. CDR3 length: 16 amino acids.

This chain uses TRBV15 with TRBJ1-5; D remains unclear. The CDR3 is 14 residues long. V lost 5 bases and J 2 bases, leaving 10 bases between the germline ends. The germline CDR1 and CDR2 sequences are LNHNV and YYDKDF (reference sequence). The CDR3 reads CATSSGSGNQPQHF. CDR3 DNA: TGTGCCACCAGCTCGGGGTCGGGCAATCAGCCCCAGCATTTT.

This chain joins TRBV7-6 and TRBJ2-1, with 14 bases lining up with TRBD2. Germline V gives CDR1 SGHVS, CDR2 FNYEAQ. There are 15 residues in the CDR3. The V gene end was trimmed by 5 bases and the J gene end by 9 bases; junction bases not matched to a gene: 6. CDR3 region: CASSPRLAGGSEQFF. The DNA of the CDR3 is TGTGCCAGCAGCCCCCGACTAGCGGGGGGGAGTGAGCAGTTCTTC.

This clone has just one count. This chain joins TRBV25-1 and TRBJ2-6, with TRBD1 identical over 7 bases. The V segment lost 2 bases and the J segment 0 bases; nucleotides outside the gene matches: 7. This CDR3 has 18 residues. CDR1 is MGHDK and CDR2 is SYGVNS in the germline V gene. The CDR3 DNA reads as TGTGCCAGCAGTGAACCGGGACAGAAGACCTCTGGGGCCAACGTCCTGACTTTC. This sequence encodes CASSEPGQKTSGANVLTF.

The gene calls are TRBV29-1 and TRBJ2-6; possible D gene TRBD2, 5 bases. V lost 0 bases and J 0 bases, leaving 6 bases between the germline ends. Germline V CDR1 and CDR2: SQVTM, ANQGSEA. This CDR3 contains 15 residues. The CDR3 reads CSVEDRGSGANVLTF. Written as DNA, the CDR3 is TGCAGCGTTGAAGATCGGGGCTCTGGGGCCAACGTCCTGACTTTC.

The chain joins TRBV3-1 (or the pseudogene TRBV3-2) to TRBJ1-2; D is uncertain. Germline CDR1 reads LGHDT; CDR2 reads YNNKEL (reference sequence). Trimming took off 0 bases at V and 6 bases at J, with 8 bases between the two ends. The CDR3 consists of 13 residues. The CDR3 coding sequence is TGTGCCAGCAGCCAAGAACAGTACGATGGCTACACCTTC. This encodes CASSQEQYDGYTF.

This clone was counted once. The chain employs TRBV29-1 and TRBJ1-2; TRBD1 matches at 8 bases. This CDR3 spans 13 amino acids. J gave up 6 bases and V 7 bases, and 10 bases lay outside the gene matches. CDR1 and CDR2 from the germline V gene are SQVTM and ANQGSEA. The CDR3 nucleotides are TGCAGCGCAGAGACAGGGGCGTCAAATGGCTACACCTTC. Encoded protein: CSAETGASNGYTF.

As concerns this clone: The sample holds other DNA sequences that translate to the same CDR3. This chain connects TRBV30 to TRBJ1-2; D is uncertain. The V end was cut by 1 base, the J end by 8 bases, with 14 bases between. Germline CDR1 GTSNPN, CDR2 SVGIG (reference sequence). The CDR3 sequence is 13 residues long. The CDR3 nucleotides are TGTGCCTGGAGTGATGGTCCGGGTGGAGGCTACACCTTC. Translation gives CAWSDGPGGGYTF.

This clone was observed a handful of times. The rearrangement uses TRBV18 and TRBJ2-7, with a weak D call TRBD2 (6 bases). Germline CDR1 is KGHSH and CDR2 is LQKENI. This CDR3 has 12 amino acids. V lost 2 bases to trimming and J lost 6 bases, with 8 bases between them. The CDR3 protein is CASSPYGGEQYF. The CDR3 bases are TGTGCCAGCTCACCATACGGGGGCGAGCAGTACTTC.

The genes are TRBV6-5 and TRBJ1-2; 9 nucleotides align to TRBD1. Germline V lookup: CDR1 MNHEY, CDR2 SVGAGI. The CDR3 spans 15 residues. V was pared by 0 bases and J by 3 bases, with 2 bases of the junction left unmatched. Written as DNA, the CDR3 is TGTGCCAGCAGTTACTCCGGGACAGGGTACTATGGCTACACCTTC. This sequence encodes CASSYSGTGYYGYTF.

Notes on this clone: Other DNA sequences within the sample encode an identical CDR3. The chain recombines TRBV7-3 with TRBJ2-1, with a tentative D call TRBD1 (5 bases). Per germline, CDR1 SGHTA and CDR2 FQGTGA. The CDR3 is made up of 13 amino acids. V lost 2 bases, J lost 6 bases, and 8 bases lay in between. The CDR3 spells CASSLGQGNEQFF. The DNA of the CDR3 is TGTGCCAGCAGCTTAGGGCAGGGCAATGAGCAGTTCTTC.

The chain carries TRBV6-1 and TRBJ2-3; D not certain. V lost 3 bases and J 1 base, leaving 5 bases between the germline ends. The germline V gene encodes CDR1 MNHNS and CDR2 SASEGT. The CDR3 totals 13 residues. CDR3 sequence (DNA): TGTGCCAGCAGTGAGGGCCGCACAGATACGCAGTATTTT. As protein: CASSEGRTDTQYF.

The V gene is TRBV6-5, the J gene TRBJ2-3, with 9 bases matching TRBD2. CDR1 MNHEY and CDR2 SVGAGI come from the germline V gene. The V gene end was trimmed by 10 bases and the J gene end by 10 bases; junction bases not matched to a gene: 15. This CDR3 comprises 14 residues. As DNA, the CDR3 is TGTGCCACCCTGATCCTCCAGCGGGGGGTCTCGCAGTATTTT. Translating it yields CATLILQRGVSQYF.